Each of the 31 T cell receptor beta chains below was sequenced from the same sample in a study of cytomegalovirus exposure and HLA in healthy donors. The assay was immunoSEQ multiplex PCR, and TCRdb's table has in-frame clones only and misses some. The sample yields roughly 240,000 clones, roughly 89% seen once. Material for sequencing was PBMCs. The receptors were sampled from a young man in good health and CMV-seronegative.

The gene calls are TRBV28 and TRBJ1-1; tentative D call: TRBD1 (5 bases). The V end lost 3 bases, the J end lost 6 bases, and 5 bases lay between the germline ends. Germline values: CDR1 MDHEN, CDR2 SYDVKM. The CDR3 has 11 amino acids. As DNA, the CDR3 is TGTGCCAGCAGTTTCAGGGCTGAAGCTTTCTTT. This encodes CASSFRAEAFF.

The CDR3 is CASSQQPPRTAGSGNTIYF. For the CDR3, the DNA is TGCGCCAGCAGCCAACAGCCGCCCCGGACAGCAGGCTCTGGAAACACCATATATTTT. This chain links TRBV4-1 with TRBJ1-3, with D tentatively TRBD1 (6 bases). Germline V CDR1 and CDR2: MGHRA, YSYEKL. The CDR3 has 19 residues. V was clipped by 2 bases and J by 0 bases, with 20 bases between them.

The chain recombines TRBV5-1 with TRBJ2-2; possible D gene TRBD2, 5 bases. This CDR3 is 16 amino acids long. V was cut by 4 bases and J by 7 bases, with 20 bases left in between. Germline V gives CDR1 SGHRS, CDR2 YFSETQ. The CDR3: CASSPFFGGSDGELFF. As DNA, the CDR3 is TGCGCCAGCAGCCCGTTCTTCGGCGGGTCCGACGGGGAGCTGTTTTTT.

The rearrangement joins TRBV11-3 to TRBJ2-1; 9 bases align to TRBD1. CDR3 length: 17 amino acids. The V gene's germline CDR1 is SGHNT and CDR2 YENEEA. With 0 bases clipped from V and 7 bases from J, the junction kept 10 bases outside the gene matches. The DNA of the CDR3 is TGTGCCAGCAGCTTAGATACCGGGACAGGGTCCTGGAATGAGCAGTTCTTC. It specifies CASSLDTGTGSWNEQFF.

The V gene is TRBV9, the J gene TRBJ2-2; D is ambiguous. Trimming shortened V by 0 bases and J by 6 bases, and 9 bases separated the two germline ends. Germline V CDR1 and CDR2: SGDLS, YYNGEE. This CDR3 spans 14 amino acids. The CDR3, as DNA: TGTGCCAGCAGCGTAGTTCAGTCCTCCGGGGAGCTGTTTTTT. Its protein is CASSVVQSSGELFF.

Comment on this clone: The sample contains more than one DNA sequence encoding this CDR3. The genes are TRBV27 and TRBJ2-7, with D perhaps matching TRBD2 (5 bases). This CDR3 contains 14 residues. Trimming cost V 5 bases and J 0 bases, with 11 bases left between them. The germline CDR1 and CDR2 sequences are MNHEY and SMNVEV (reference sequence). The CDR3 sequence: CASSPGLLSYEQYF. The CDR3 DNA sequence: TGTGCCAGCAGTCCCGGACTTCTCTCCTACGAGCAGTACTTC.

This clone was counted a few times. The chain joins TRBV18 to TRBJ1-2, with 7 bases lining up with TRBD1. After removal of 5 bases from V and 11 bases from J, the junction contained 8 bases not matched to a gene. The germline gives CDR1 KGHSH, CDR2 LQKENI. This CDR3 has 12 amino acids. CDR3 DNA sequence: TGTGCCAGCTCAATCCGTCCACAGGGGTACACCTTC. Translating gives CASSIRPQGYTF.

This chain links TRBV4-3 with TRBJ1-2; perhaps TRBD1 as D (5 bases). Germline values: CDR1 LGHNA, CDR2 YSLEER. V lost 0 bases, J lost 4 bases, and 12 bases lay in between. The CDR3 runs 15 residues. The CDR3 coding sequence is TGCGCCAGCAGCCAAGATCCAGGGATTCTCTATGGCTACACCTTC. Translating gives CASSQDPGILYGYTF.

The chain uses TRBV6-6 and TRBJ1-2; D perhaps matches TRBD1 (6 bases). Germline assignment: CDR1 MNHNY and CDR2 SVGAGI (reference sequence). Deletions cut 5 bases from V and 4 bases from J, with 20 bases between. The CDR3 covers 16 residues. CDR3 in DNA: TGTGCCAGCAGTAGGGCCGGGACATCGATGGGCTATGGCTACACCTTC. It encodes CASSRAGTSMGYGYTF.

CDR3 amino acids: CASSRDTYEQYF. In nucleotides, the CDR3 is TGTGCCAGCAGCCGGGACACCTACGAGCAGTACTTC. V gene TRBV7-8 combines with J gene TRBJ2-7; a weak D match, TRBD1 (6 bases). The CDR3 is 12 residues long. V gave up 5 bases and J gave up 2 bases, with 7 bases separating them. Germline loops: CDR1 SGHVS, CDR2 FQNEAQ. The complete variable domain, with remaining parts taken from reference TRBV7-8 and TRBJ2-7, reads GAGVSQSPRYKVAKRGQDVALRCDPISGHVSLFWYQQALGQGPEFLTYFQNEAQLDKSGLPSDRFFAERPEGSVSTLKIQRTQQEDSAVYLCASSRDTYEQYFGPGTRLTVT.

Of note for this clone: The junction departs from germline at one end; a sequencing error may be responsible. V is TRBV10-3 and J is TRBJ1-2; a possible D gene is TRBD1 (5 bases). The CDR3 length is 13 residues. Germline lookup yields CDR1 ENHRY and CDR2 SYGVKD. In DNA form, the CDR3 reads TGTGCCATCAGTGCGGGGGGTAACAATGGCTACACCTTC. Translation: CAISAGGNNGYTF.

DNA for the CDR3: TGTGCCAGCAGCTTAGCGCGTAGGAGTAATGAAAAACTGTTTTTT. Its protein is CASSLARRSNEKLFF. The gene calls are TRBV7-2 and TRBJ1-4; D gene unclear. The CDR3 runs to 15 residues. Trimming left V 0 bases short and J 4 bases short, with 9 bases between. Germline CDR1 is SGHTA and CDR2 is FQGNSA.

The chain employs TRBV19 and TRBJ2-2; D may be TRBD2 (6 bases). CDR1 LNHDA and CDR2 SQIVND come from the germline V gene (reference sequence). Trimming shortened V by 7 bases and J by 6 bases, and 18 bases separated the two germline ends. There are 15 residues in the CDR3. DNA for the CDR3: TGTGCCAGTAAGCTGGACTATCCGAGTGCCGGGGAGCTGTTTTTT. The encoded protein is CASKLDYPSAGELFF.

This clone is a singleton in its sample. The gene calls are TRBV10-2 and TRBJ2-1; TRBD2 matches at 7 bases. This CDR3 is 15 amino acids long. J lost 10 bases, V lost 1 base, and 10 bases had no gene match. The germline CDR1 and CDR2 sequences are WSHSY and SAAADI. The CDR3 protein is CASSELGGSRKEQFF. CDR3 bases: TGCGCCAGCAGTGAGTTGGGCGGGAGCAGGAAGGAGCAGTTCTTC.

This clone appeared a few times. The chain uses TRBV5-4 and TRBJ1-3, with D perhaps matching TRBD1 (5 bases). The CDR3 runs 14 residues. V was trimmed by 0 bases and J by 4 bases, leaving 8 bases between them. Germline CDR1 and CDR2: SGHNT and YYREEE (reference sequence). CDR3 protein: CASSLATDGNTIYF. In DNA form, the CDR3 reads TGTGCCAGCAGCTTGGCGACAGACGGAAACACCATATATTTT.

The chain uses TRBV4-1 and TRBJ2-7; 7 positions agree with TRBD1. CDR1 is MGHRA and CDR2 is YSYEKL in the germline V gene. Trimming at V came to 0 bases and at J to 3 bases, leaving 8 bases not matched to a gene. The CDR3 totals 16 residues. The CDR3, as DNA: TGCGCCAGCAGCCAAGATAGCTCACAGGGGAGCTACGAGCAGTACTTC. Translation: CASSQDSSQGSYEQYF.

The DNA for the CDR3 is TGTGCCAGCAGTTTATGGGCGAATCAGCCCCAGCATTTT. It encodes CASSLWANQPQHF. V gene TRBV27 combines with J gene TRBJ1-5; D call uncertain. Between the trimmed V and J ends, which lost 1 base and 4 bases, there was a span of 5 bases. This CDR3 contains 13 residues. Germline V gene sequence: CDR1 MNHEY, CDR2 SMNVEV (reference sequence).

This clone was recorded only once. CDR3 coding DNA: TGTGCCAGCTCACCACCTATGGGGAGGAACACAGATACGCAGTATTTT. Protein sequence: CASSPPMGRNTDTQYF. The chain is built from TRBV18 and TRBJ2-3, with TRBD2 as a possible D gene (6 bases). This CDR3 is 16 amino acids long. Germline V gene data show CDR1 as KGHSH and CDR2 as LQKENI. V dropped 0 bases and J dropped 2 bases, with 12 bases sitting between them.

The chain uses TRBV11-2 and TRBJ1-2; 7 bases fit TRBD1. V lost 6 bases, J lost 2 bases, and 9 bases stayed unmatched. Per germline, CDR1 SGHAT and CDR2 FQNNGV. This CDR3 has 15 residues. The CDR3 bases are TGTGCCAGCAGATCGACTACAGGGGCGAACTATGGCTACACCTTC. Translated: CASRSTTGANYGYTF.

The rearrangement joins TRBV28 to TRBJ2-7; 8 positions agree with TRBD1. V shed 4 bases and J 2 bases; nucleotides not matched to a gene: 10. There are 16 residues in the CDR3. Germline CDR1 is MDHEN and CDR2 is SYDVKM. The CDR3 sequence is CASSSTPGTGPYEQYF. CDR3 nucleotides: TGTGCCAGCAGTTCCACTCCCGGGACAGGCCCCTACGAGCAGTACTTC.

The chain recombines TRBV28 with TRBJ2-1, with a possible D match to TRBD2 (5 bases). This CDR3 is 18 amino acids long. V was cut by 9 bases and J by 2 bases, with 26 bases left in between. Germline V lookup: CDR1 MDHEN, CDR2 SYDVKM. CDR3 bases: TGTGCCAGTACACCGAGGGTTGGGGAGTCGAGTCCCTACAATGAGCAGTTCTTC. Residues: CASTPRVGESSPYNEQFF.

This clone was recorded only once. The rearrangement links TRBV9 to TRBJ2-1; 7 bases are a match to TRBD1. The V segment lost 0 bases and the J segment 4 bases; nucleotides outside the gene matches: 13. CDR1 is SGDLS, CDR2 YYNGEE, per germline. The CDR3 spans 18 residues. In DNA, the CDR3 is TGTGCCAGCAGCGTAGGATTGGGGACAGACCGCTCTTACAATGAGCAGTTCTTC. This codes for CASSVGLGTDRSYNEQFF.

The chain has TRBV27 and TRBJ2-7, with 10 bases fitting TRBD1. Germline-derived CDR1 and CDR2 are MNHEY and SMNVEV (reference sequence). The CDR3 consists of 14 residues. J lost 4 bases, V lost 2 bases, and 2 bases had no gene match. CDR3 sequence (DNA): TGTGCCAGCAGTTTACGACAGGGGGCTTACGAGCAGTACTTC. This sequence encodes CASSLRQGAYEQYF.

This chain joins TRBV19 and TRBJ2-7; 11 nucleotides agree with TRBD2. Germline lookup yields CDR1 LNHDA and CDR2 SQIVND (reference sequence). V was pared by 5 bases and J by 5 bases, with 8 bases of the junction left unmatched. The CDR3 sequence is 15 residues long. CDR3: CASSLLTSGVNEQYF. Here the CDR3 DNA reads TGTGCCAGTAGTCTCCTGACTAGCGGGGTCAACGAGCAGTACTTC.

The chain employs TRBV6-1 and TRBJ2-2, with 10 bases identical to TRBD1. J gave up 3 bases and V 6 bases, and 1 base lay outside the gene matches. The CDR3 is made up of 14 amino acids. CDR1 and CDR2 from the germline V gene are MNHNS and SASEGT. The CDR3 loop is CASRGTGDTGELFF. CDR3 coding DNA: TGTGCCAGCAGAGGGACAGGGGACACCGGGGAGCTGTTTTTT.

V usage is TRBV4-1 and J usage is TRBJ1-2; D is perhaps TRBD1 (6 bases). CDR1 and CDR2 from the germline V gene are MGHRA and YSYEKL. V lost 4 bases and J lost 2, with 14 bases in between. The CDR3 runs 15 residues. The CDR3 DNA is TGCGCCAGCAGCCTACAATGGGGGCAGAACTATGGCTACACCTTC. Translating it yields CASSLQWGQNYGYTF.

The DNA of the CDR3 is TGTGCCAGCAGCTTAGCAGCGTCGAACACCGGGGAGCTGTTTTTT. Residues: CASSLAASNTGELFF. V usage is TRBV7-2 and J usage is TRBJ2-2; D is unresolved. With 0 bases removed from V and 0 bases from J, the gap between germline ends came to 5 bases. The CDR3 covers 15 residues. Germline V gene data show CDR1 as SGHTA and CDR2 as FQGNSA.

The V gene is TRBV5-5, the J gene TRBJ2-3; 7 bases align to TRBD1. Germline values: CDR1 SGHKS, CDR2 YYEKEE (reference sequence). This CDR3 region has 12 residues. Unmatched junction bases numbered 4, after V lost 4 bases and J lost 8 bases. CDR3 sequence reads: CASSESGGTQYF. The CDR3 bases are TGTGCCAGCAGCGAATCAGGGGGTACGCAGTATTTT.

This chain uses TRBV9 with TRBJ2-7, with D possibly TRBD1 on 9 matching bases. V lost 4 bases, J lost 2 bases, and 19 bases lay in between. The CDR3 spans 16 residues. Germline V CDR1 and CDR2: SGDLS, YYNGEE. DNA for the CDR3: TGTGCCAGCAGCTACGGGGGGGACAGGGTGACCTACGAGCAGTACTTC. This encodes CASSYGGDRVTYEQYF.

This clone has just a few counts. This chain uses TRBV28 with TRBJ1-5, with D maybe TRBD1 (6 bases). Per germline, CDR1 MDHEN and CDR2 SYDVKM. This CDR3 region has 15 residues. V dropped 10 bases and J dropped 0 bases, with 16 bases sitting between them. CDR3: CATQGIGYSNQPQHF. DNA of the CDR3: TGTGCCACCCAGGGGATCGGATATAGCAATCAGCCCCAGCATTTT. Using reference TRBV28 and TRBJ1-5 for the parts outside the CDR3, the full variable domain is DVKVTQSSRYLVKRTGEKVFLECVQDMDHENMFWYRQDPGLGLRLIYFSYDVKMKEKGDIPEGYSVSREKKERFSLILESASTNQTSMYLCATQGIGYSNQPQHFGDGTRLSIL.

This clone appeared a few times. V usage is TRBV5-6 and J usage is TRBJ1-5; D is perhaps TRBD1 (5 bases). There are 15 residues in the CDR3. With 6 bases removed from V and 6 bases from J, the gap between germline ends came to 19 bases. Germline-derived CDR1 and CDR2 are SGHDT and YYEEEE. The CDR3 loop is CASTIGGSRRQPQHF. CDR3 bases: TGTGCCAGCACGATCGGGGGATCGAGGCGTCAGCCCCAGCATTTT.